The 10 T cell receptor beta chains below come from one sample, sequenced in a study of response to subunit inactivated influenza vaccine. TCRdb called the RT-PCR reads again in MiXCR, with one record for every CDR3 protein. Here the sample spans under 200,000 distinct CDR3 sequences, approximately 10% being singletons. The sample here was non-naive T cells sorted from PBMCs, taken 40 to 50 days after vaccination. These receptors came from a man between 45 and 60 years old who received an inactivated influenza vaccine.

At least ten counts were recorded for this clonotype. The J gene is TRBJ2-3, the V gene TRBV7-2, with TRBD1 identical over 7 bases. This CDR3 is 15 amino acids long. CDR1 is SGHTA and CDR2 is FQGNSA in the germline V gene. The trim removed 5 bases at V and 0 bases at J, leaving 5 bases unmatched. The CDR3 protein is CASSPQGQSTDTQYF. CDR3 nucleotide sequence: TGTGCCAGCAGCCCACAGGGACAGAGCACAGATACGCAGTATTTT.

This clonotype was seen many times. The chain combines TRBV4-1 with TRBJ2-1; possibly TRBD1 or TRBD2 for D (5 bases each). The germline CDR1 and CDR2 sequences are MGHRA and YSYEKL. This CDR3 region has 14 residues. Trimming took off 4 bases at V and 9 bases at J, with 16 bases between the two ends. The CDR3 protein is CASSLPESGGEQFF. DNA for the CDR3: TGCGCCAGCAGCCTCCCTGAAAGTGGGGGTGAGCAGTTCTTC.

The chain joins TRBV20-1 to TRBJ2-1; D possibly corresponds to TRBD1 (6 bases). The CDR3 is 17 residues long. V was shortened by 6 bases and J by 5 bases, with 26 bases between the two germline ends. In germline, CDR1 is DFQATT, CDR2 SNEGSKA (reference sequence). The CDR3 region is CSANRQGDNEKDNEQFF. CDR3 bases: TGCAGTGCAAACCGACAAGGGGACAACGAAAAAGACAATGAGCAGTTCTTC.

This clonotype appeared a few times. This chain links TRBV5-1 with TRBJ2-7; TRBD1 is a possible D gene (6 bases). The CDR3 has 15 residues. Trimming removed 0 bases at V and 4 bases at J, with 14 bases between. Germline V lookup: CDR1 SGHRS, CDR2 YFSETQ. The CDR3 nucleotides read TGCGCCAGCAGCTTGGCAGGGGACAAGTTGTACGAGCAGTACTTC. Protein product: CASSLAGDKLYEQYF.

The sample holds a few counts of this clonotype. CDR3: CSAIQGGAQHF. The CDR3 DNA reads as TGCAGTGCTATACAGGGGGGAGCCCAGCATTTT. The V and J genes are TRBV20-1 and TRBJ1-5; 8 bases are shared with TRBD1. Germline CDR1 reads DFQATT; CDR2 reads SNEGSKA (reference sequence). The CDR3 spans 11 residues. The junction had 4 bases not matched to a gene; V was cut back by 4 bases and J by 11 bases.

Ten or more counts support this clonotype. The CDR3 DNA follows: TGTGCCAGCAGCGCCGGGCCGGGACAGCGAGATATTAATGAAAAACTGTTTTTT. Protein: CASSAGPGQRDINEKLFF. The V and J genes are TRBV9 and TRBJ1-4; the match to TRBD1 covers 7 bases. The CDR3 spans 18 residues. J gave up 4 bases and V 3 bases, and 15 bases lay outside the gene matches. Germline lookup yields CDR1 SGDLS and CDR2 YYNGEE.

The CDR3 reads CASSLIRVHTGELFF. CDR3 in DNA: TGTGCCAGCAGCTTGATCAGGGTGCACACCGGGGAGCTGTTTTTT. The chain uses TRBV5-6 and TRBJ2-2, with D possibly TRBD1 on 5 matching bases. The germline V and J ends were trimmed by 1 base and 3 bases, with 10 bases remaining between them. Germline V CDR1 and CDR2: SGHDT, YYEEEE. The CDR3 consists of 15 residues.

This clonotype was picked up many times. This sequence joins TRBV11-2 and TRBJ2-3; TRBD2 aligns across 11 bases. V lost 4 bases to trimming and J lost 2 bases; unmatched junction nucleotides: 14. The V gene's germline CDR1 is SGHAT and CDR2 FQNNGV. The CDR3 runs 19 residues. The CDR3 DNA reads TGTGCCAGCAGCTCATCCTCACTAGCGGGAGCTCGCAACACAGATACGCAGTATTTT. It codes for CASSSSSLAGARNTDTQYF.

A few counts support this clonotype. The rearrangement uses TRBV6-4 and TRBJ2-3, with unresolved D. The CDR3 contains 15 residues. The V and J ends lost 5 bases and 0 bases respectively, with 12 bases between them. CDR1 and CDR2 from the germline V gene are MRHNA and SNTAGT. The chain's CDR3 is CASSRRWSSTDTQYF. The CDR3 DNA is TGTGCCAGCAGTCGACGATGGTCTAGCACAGATACGCAGTATTTT.

The rearrangement joins TRBV30 to TRBJ2-5, with D possibly matching TRBD2 (6 bases). CDR1 and CDR2 from the germline V gene are GTSNPN and SVGIG (reference sequence). The V end lost 5 bases, the J end lost 8 bases, and 9 bases lay between the germline ends. The CDR3 contains 10 residues. The CDR3 DNA sequence: TGTGCCTGGCCGGGGGTTACCCAGTACTTC. Translating gives CAWPGVTQYF. The full variable domain, rest sourced from reference TRBV30 and TRBJ2-5, is SQTIHQWPATLVQPVGSPLSLECTVEGTSNPNLYWYRQAAGRGLQLLFYSVGIGQISSEVPQNLSASRPQDRQFILSSKKLLLSDSGFYLCAWPGVTQYFGPGTRLLVL.